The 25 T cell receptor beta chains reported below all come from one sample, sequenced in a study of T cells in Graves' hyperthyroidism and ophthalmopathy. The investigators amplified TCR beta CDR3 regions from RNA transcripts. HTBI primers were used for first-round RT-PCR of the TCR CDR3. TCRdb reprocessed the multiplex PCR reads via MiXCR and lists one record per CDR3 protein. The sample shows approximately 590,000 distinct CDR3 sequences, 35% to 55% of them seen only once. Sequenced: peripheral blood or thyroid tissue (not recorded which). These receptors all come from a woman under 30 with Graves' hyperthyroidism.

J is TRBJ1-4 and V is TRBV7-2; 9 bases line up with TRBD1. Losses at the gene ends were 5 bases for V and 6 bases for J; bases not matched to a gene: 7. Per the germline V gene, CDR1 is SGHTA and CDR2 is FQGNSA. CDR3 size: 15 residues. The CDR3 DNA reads TGTGCCAGCAGCGTCGGGACAGGGAGCGATGAAAAACTGTTTTTT. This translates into CASSVGTGSDEKLFF.

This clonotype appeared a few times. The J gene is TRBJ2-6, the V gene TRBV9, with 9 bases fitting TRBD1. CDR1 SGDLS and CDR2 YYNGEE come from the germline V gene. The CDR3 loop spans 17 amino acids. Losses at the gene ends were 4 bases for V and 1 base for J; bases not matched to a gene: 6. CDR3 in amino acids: CASSPGQGLSGANVLTF. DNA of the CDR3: TGTGCCAGCAGCCCGGGACAGGGACTTTCTGGGGCCAACGTCCTGACTTTC. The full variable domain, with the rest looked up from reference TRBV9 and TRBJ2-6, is DSGVTQTPKHLITATGQRVTLRCSPRSGDLSVYWYQQSLDQGLQFLIQYYNGEERAKGNILERFSAQQFPDLHSELNLSSLELGDSALYFCASSPGQGLSGANVLTFGAGSRLTVL.

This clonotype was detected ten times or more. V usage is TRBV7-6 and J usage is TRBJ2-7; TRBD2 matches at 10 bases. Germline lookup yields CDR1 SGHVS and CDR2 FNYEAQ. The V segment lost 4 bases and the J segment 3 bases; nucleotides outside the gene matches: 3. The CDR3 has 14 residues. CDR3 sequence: CASSSSGSGYEQYF. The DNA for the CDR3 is TGTGCCAGCAGCTCTAGCGGGAGCGGCTACGAGCAGTACTTC.

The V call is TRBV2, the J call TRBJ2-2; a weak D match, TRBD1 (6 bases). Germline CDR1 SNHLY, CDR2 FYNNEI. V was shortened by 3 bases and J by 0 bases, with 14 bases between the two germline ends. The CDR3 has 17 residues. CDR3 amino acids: CASSDPWGRSNTGELFF. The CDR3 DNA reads TGTGCCAGCAGTGACCCGTGGGGGCGTTCGAACACCGGGGAGCTGTTTTTT. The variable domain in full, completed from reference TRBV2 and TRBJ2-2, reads EPEVTQTPSHQVTQMGQEVILRCVPISNHLYFYWYRQILGQKVEFLVSFYNNEISEKSEIFDDQFSVERPDGSNFTLKIRSTKLEDSAMYFCASSDPWGRSNTGELFFGEGSRLTVL.

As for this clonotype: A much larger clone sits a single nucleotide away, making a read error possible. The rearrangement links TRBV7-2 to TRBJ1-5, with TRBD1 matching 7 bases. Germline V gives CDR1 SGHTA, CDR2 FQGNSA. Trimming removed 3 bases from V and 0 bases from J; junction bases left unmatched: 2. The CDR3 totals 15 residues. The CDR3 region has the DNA TGTGCCAGCAGCTTCGGACAGGCTAGCAATCAGCCCCAGCATTTT. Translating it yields CASSFGQASNQPQHF.

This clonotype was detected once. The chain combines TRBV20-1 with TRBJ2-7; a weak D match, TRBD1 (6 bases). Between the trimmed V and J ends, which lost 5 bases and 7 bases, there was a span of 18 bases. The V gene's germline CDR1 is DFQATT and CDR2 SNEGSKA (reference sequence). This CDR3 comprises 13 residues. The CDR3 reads CSAWTDYTGEQYF. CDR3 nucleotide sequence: TGCAGTGCTTGGACAGATTACACCGGGGAGCAGTACTTC.

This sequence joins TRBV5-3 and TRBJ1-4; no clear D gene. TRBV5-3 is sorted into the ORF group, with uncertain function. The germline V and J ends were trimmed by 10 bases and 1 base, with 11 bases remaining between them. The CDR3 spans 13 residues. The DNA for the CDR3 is TGTGCCGTCAACGGAGGAACTAATGAAAAACTGTTTTTT. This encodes CAVNGGTNEKLFF.

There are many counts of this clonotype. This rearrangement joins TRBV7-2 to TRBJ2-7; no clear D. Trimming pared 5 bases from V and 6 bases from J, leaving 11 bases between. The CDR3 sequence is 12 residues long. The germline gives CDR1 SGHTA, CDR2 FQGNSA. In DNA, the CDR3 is TGTGCCAGCAGCCTTATCCGGCGCGAGCAGTACTTC. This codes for CASSLIRREQYF.

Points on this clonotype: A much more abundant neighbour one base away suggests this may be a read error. DNA of the CDR3: TGTGCCAGATCAAGGGGGAGCTCCAACGAGCAGTACTTC. Protein sequence: CARSRGSSNEQYF. The chain couples TRBV25-1 to TRBJ2-7; possible D gene TRBD1, 6 bases. The CDR3 has 13 amino acids. Germline-derived CDR1 and CDR2 are MGHDK and SYGVNS.

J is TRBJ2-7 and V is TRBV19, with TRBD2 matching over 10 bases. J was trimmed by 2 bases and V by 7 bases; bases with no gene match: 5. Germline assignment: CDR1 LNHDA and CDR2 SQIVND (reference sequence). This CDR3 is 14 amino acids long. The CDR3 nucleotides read TGTGCCAGTATGAGGACTAGCGGAGCCTACGAGCAGTACTTC. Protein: CASMRTSGAYEQYF.

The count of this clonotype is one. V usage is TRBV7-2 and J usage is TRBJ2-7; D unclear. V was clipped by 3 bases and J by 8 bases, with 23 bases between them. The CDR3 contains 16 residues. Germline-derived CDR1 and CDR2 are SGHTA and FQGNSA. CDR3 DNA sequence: TGTGCCAGCAGCTTGGGCCCGAGGACGGAACTTACGCAGCAGTACTTC. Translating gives CASSLGPRTELTQQYF.

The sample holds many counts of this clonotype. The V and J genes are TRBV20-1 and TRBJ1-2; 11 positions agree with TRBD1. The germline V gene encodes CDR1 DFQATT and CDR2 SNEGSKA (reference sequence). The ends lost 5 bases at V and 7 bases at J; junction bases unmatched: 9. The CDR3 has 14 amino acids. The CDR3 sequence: CSASLGQGALGYTF. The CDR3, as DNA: TGCAGTGCTTCGCTCGGACAGGGGGCGCTTGGCTACACCTTC.

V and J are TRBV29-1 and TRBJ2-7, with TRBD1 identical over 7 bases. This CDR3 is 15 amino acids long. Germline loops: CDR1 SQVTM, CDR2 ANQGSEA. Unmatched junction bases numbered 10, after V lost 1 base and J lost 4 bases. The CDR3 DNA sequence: TGCAGCGTTGAAGGGCCAGACAGGGTCGGGTACGAGCAGTACTTC. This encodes CSVEGPDRVGYEQYF.

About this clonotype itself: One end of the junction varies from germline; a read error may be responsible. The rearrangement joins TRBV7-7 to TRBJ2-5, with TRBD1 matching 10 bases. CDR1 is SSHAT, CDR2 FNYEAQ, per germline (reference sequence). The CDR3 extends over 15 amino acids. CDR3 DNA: TGTGCTAGCAGCTTCGGGACAGGGGAGGTAGAGACCCAGTACTTC. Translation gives CASSFGTGEVETQYF. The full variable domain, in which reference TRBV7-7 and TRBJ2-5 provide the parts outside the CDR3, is GAGVSQSPRYKVTKRGQDVTLRCDPISSHATLYWYQQALGQGPEFLTYFNYEAQPDKSGLPSDRFSAERPEGSISTLTIQRTEQRDSAMYRCASSFGTGEVETQYFGPGTRLLVL.

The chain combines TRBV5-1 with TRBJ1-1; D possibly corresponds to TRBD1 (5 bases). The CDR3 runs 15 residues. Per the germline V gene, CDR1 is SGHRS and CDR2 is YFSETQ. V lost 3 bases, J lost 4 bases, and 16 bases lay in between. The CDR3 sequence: CASSYSGTSVTEAFF. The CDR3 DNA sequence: TGCGCCAGCAGCTACTCCGGGACTTCGGTCACTGAAGCTTTCTTT.

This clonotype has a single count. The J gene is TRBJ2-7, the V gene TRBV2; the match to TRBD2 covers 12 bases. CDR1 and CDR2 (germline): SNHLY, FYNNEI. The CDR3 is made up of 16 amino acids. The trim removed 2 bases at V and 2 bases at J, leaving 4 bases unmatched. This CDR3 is CASSENGLAGTYEQYF. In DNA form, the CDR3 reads TGTGCCAGCAGTGAAAACGGACTAGCGGGGACCTACGAGCAGTACTTC.

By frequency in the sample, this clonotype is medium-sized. The CDR3 region is CASSEGVSVETQYF. DNA of the CDR3: TGTGCCAGCAGTGAAGGGGTATCGGTGGAGACCCAGTACTTC. This chain links TRBV2 with TRBJ2-5; D not resolved. This CDR3 is 14 amino acids long. Germline V lookup: CDR1 SNHLY, CDR2 FYNNEI. V was shortened by 1 base and J by 5 bases, with 11 bases between the two germline ends.

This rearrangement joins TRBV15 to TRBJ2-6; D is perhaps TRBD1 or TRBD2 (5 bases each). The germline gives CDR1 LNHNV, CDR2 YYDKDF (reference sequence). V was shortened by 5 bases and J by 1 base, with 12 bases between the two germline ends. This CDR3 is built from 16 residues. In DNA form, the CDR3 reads TGTGCCACCAGCGGGGGTTGGAATTCTGGGGCCAACGTCCTGACTTTC. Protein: CATSGGWNSGANVLTF.

The CDR3: CATSRPGQGPRTEAFF. The CDR3 DNA is TGTGCCACCAGCAGACCGGGACAGGGGCCCCGCACTGAAGCTTTCTTT. V gene TRBV15 combines with J gene TRBJ1-1; 10 positions agree with TRBD1. There are 16 residues in the CDR3. V shed 2 bases and J 4 bases; nucleotides not matched to a gene: 7. Germline V gene lookup returns CDR1 LNHNV and CDR2 YYDKDF (reference sequence).

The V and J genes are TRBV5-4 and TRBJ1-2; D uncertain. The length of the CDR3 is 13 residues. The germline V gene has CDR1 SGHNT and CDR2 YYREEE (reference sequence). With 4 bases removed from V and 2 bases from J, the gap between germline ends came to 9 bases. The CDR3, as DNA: TGTGCCAGCAGCCAGCAGAGGAACTATGGCTACACCTTC. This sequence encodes CASSQQRNYGYTF.

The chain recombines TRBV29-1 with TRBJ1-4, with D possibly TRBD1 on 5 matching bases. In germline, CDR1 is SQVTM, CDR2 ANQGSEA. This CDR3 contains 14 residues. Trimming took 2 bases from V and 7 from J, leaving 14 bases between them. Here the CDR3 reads CSVELRGSGEKLFF. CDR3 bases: TGCAGCGTTGAACTCCGGGGGTCCGGTGAAAAACTGTTTTTT.

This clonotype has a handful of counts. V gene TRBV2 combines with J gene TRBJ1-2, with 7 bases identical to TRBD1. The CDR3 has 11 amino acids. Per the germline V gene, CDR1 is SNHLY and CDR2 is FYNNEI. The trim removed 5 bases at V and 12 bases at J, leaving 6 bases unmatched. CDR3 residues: CASSYAGQNTF. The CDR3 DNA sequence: TGTGCCAGCAGTTACGCGGGACAGAACACCTTC.

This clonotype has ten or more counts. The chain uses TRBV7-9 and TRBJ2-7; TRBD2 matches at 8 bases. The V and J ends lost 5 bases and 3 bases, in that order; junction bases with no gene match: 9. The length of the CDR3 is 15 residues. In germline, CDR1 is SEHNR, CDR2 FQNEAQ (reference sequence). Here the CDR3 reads CASSPGPGTSYEQYF. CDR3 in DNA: TGTGCCAGCAGCCCAGGACCCGGGACTAGCTACGAGCAGTACTTC.

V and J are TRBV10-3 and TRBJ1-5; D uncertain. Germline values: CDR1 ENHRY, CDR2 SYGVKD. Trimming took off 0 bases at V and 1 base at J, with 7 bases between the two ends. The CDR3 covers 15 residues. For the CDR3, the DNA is TGTGCCATCAGTGAGTCGACAATGAGCAATCAGCCCCAGCATTTT. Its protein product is CAISESTMSNQPQHF.

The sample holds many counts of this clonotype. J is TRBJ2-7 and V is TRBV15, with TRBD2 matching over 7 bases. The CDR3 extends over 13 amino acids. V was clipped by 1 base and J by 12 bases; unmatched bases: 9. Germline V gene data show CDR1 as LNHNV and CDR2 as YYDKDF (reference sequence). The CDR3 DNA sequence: TGTGCCACCAGCAGAGGCAATAGCGGGCTGATGTACTTC. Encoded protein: CATSRGNSGLMYF.